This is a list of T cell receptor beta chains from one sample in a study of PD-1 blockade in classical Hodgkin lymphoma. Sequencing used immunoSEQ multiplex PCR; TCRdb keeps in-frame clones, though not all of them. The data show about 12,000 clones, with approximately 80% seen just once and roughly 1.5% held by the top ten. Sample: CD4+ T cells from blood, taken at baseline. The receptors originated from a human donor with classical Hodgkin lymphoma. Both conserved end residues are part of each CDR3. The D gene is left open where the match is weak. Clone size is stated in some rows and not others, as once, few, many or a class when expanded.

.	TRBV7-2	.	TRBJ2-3	TGTGCCAGCAGCTTCTTGAGTCGGGCTAGCGCAGATACGCAGTATTTT	CASSFLSRASADTQYF
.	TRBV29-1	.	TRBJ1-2	TGCAGCGTTGAGGGGGACATCCCAGGCTATGGCTACACCTTC	CSVEGDIPGYGYTF
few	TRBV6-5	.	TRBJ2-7	TGTGCCAGCAGTTACTCGAGAGGGAAAGAGCAGTACTTC	CASSYSRGKEQYF
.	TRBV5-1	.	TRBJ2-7	TGCGCCAGCAAGGACCGTTCCTACGAGCAGTACTTC	CASKDRSYEQYF
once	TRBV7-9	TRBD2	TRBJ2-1	TGTGCCAGCAGCGCATTGGAGCGGGGGGTCTACAATGAGCAGTTCTTC	CASSALERGVYNEQFF
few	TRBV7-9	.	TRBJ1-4	TGTGCCAGCAGCGCGACGCGGGGATCTAATGAAAAACTGTTTTTT	CASSATRGSNEKLFF
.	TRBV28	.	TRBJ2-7	TGTGCCAGCGGCTACGAGCAGTACTTC	CASGYEQYF
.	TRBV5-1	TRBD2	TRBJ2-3	TGCGCCAGCAACTCGGGACTAGCGGGGGGCACAGATACGCAGTATTTT	CASNSGLAGGTDTQYF
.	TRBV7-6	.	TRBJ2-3	TGTGCCAGCAGCTTAGCTAGCGGACACACAGATACGCAGTATTTT	CASSLASGHTDTQYF
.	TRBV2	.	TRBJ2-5	TGTGCCAGCACCAAGGACAGCCAAGAGACCCAGTACTTC	CASTKDSQETQYF
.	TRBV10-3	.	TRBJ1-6	TGTGCCATCAGTGAGTCGAATAATTCACCCCTCCACTTT	CAISESNNSPLHF
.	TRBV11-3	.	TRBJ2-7	TGTGCCAGCAGCTTAGACGTGGGAGGAGGGGACGAGCAGTACTTC	CASSLDVGGGDEQYF
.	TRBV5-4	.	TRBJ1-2	TGTGCCAGCAGCTTGGACCTGGACAACTATGGCTACACCTTC	CASSLDLDNYGYTF
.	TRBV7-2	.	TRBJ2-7	TGTGCCAGCAGCCCCGTAGCTTACTCCTACGAGCAGTACTTC	CASSPVAYSYEQYF
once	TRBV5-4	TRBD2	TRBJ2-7	TGTGCCAGCAGCTCCCCGGGACTAGCTGAGCAGTACTTC	CASSSPGLAEQYF
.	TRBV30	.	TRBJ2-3	TGTGCCTGGAGGTTGTATAGGACTAACACAGATACGCAGTATTTT	CAWRLYRTNTDTQYF
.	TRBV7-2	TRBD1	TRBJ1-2	TGTGCCAGCAGCTCCGGACAGGGAGGGGGCTACACCTTC	CASSSGQGGGYTF
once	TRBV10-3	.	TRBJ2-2	TGTGCCATCAGTCCCTACACCGGGGAGCTGTTTTTT	CAISPYTGELFF
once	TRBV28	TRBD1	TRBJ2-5	TGTGCCAGCAGTTCCCGGGACAGGGTCGTAGAGACCCAGTACTTC	CASSSRDRVVETQYF
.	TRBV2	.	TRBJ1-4	TGTGCCAGCAGCACGACAGAAAAACTGTTTTTT	CASSTTEKLFF
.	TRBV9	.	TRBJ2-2	TGTGCCAGCAGCGTAACCCCCGGGTCGAACACCGGGGAGCTGTTTTTT	CASSVTPGSNTGELFF
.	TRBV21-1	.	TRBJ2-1	TGTGCCAGCAGCAAAAGGCTCCGGGACACAGGCTACAATGAGCAGTTCTTC	CASSKRLRDTGYNEQFF
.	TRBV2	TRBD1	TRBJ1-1	TGTGCCAGCACTCGGACAGGGAGATCCACTGAAGCTTTCTTT	CASTRTGRSTEAFF
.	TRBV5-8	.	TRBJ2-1	TGTGCCAGCAGCTTGGGATCTCGGCTAGGGTACAATGAGCAGTTCTTC	CASSLGSRLGYNEQFF
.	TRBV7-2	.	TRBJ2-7	TGTGCCAGCAGCACCCGGACAGCCTCTAACTACGAGCAGTACTTC	CASSTRTASNYEQYF
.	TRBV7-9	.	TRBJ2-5	TGTGCCAGCAGCTTAGTGTCGGCAGGGTCGATGGAGACCCAGTACTTC	CASSLVSAGSMETQYF
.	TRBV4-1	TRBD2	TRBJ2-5	TGCGCCAGCAGCCATCCTACTAGCGGGGGGGCTTTAGAGACCCAGTACTTC	CASSHPTSGGALETQYF
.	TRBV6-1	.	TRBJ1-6	TGTGCCAGCAGTGAACAGGCTAATAATTCACCCCTCCACTTT	CASSEQANNSPLHF